The T cell receptor (beta chain) described here comes from a study of blood T cell repertoires in COVID-19. Whole-study context: Collection of acute and convalescent COVID-19 samples took place in the United States, Italy and Spain.

Authors' analysis steps: Reference gene primer amplification gave estimated nucleated cell counts. Repertoires were generated with immunoSEQ multiplex PCR, while TCRdb's copy carries only in-frame clones and drops some. From that table come the V and J calls and clone size; the DNA was used to work out D and trimming. The table lists approximately 100,000 clones, approximately 82% of them singletons, with about 10% in the top ten. Germline V lookup: CDR1 SGHTA, CDR2 FQGNSA. Trimming at V came to 3 bases and at J to 4 bases, leaving 8 bases not matched to a gene. CDR3 length: 15 residues. This chain connects TRBV7-2 to TRBJ2-5; 7 bases map to TRBD2. Sample: peripheral blood. The TCR originated in a man between 65 and 79 years old with acute or convalescent COVID-19. CDR3 DNA: TGTGCCAGCAGCTTGTTCGCGGGAGTTGGAGAGACCCAGTACTTC. It translates to CASSLFAGVGETQYF.